The present entry profiles one T cell receptor beta chain with its context. Antigen: not known. The junction departs from the called germline gene at one end, perhaps through a read error. These data belong to a study of beta chain features in type 1 diabetes. Whole-study context: Over all samples combined, over 85 million sorted cells were examined. Points from the study as a whole: Naive, central memory and Treg TCRB repertoires appeared more alike in patients than in healthy donors. Type 1 diabetes patients had VDJ junctions that carried fewer insertions and more deletions. In all four CD4+ subsets, TCRB CDR3 length was significantly, moderately reduced in type 1 diabetes.

Every single donor gave one heparinised blood draw, and these averaged around 110 mL. Germline V lookup: CDR1 SEHNR, CDR2 FQNEAQ (reference sequence). This CDR3 contains 13 residues. The sequenced template was cDNA made from the entire isolated RNA. Assay: immunoSEQ multiplex PCR; the TCRdb copy retains only in-frame clones and omits some. Of over 150,000 clones listed, approximately 8% are singletons. The receptor was derived from a woman between 40 and 50 years old with type 1 diabetes. The specimen was central memory CD4+ T cells from blood. This chain connects TRBV7-9 to TRBJ1-2; a weak D match, TRBD1 (5 bases). The DNA for the CDR3 is TGTGCCAGCACCTTAGGGGAGAACTATGGCTACACCTTC. Protein sequence: CASTLGENYGYTF. The whole variable domain, remainder taken from reference TRBV7-9 and TRBJ1-2, is DTGVSQNPRHKITKRGQNVTFRCDPISEHNRLYWYRQTLGQGPEFLTYFQNEAQLEKSRLLSDRFSAERPKGSFSTLEIQRTEQGDSAMYLCASTLGENYGYTFGSGTRLTVV.